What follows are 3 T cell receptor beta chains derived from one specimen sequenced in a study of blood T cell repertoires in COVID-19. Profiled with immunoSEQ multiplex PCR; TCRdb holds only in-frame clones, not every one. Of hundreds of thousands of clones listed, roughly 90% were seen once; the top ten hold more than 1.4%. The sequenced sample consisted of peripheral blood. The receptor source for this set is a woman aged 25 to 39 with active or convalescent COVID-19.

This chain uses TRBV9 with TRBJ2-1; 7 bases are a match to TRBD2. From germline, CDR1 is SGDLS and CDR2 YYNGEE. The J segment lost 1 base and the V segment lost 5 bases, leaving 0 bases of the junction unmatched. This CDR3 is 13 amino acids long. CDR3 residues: CASRAGSYNEQFF. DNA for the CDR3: TGTGCCAGCAGAGCGGGATCCTACAATGAGCAGTTCTTC.

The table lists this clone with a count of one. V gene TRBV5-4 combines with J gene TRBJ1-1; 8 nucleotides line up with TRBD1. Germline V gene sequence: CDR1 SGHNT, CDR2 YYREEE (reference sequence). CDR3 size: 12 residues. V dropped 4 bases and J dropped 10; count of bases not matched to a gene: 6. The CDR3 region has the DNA TGTGCCAGCAGCCCGGACAGGGACAGAGCTTTCTTT. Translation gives CASSPDRDRAFF.

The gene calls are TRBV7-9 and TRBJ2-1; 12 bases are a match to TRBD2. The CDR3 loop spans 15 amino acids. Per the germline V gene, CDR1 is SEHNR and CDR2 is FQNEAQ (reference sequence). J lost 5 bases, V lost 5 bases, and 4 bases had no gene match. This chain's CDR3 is CASSQGLAGDNEQFF. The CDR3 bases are TGTGCCAGCAGCCAGGGACTAGCGGGCGACAATGAGCAGTTCTTC.